These 30 T cell receptor beta chains were all obtained from the same sample, sequenced in a study of cytomegalovirus exposure and HLA in healthy donors. The PCR contained 60 Vbeta and 13 Jbeta primers. Assay: immunoSEQ multiplex PCR; the TCRdb copy retains only in-frame clones and omits some. This sample yields approximately 97,000 clones, of which around 77% are seen a single time; 8.5% to 10% belongs to the top ten. The sample comprised PBMCs. These TCRs come from a male donor in good health and CMV-seropositive.

This clone was counted a few times. J is TRBJ1-3 and V is TRBV5-6; 10 bases match TRBD1. The CDR3 sequence is 13 residues long. Looked up from germline, CDR1 is SGHDT and CDR2 is YYEEEE. J was trimmed by 7 bases and V by 6 bases; bases with no gene match: 4. The CDR3 DNA reads as TGTGCCAGCACCTGGACAGGGGGTAACACCATATATTTT. Translated: CASTWTGGNTIYF.

The genes are TRBV4-3 and TRBJ2-1, with TRBD1 matching over 7 bases. The CDR3 is made up of 16 amino acids. The ends lost 4 bases at V and 0 bases at J; junction bases unmatched: 6. CDR1 is LGHNA, CDR2 YSLEER, per germline. The CDR3 DNA sequence: TGCGCCAGCAGCCTGTCAGGGGACAGCTCCTACAATGAGCAGTTCTTC. Its protein product is CASSLSGDSSYNEQFF.

The gene calls are TRBV6-6 and TRBJ2-7; TRBD1 matches 8 bases. V lost 3 bases to trimming and J lost 4 bases; unmatched junction nucleotides: 5. CDR3 length: 14 amino acids. Germline V gene lookup returns CDR1 MNHNY and CDR2 SVGAGI (reference sequence). In DNA, the CDR3 is TGTGCCAGCAGTTATCGGGACAGGAGATACGAGCAGTACTTC. As protein: CASSYRDRRYEQYF.

V gene TRBV19 combines with J gene TRBJ2-3, with 8 bases lining up with TRBD2. Unmatched junction bases numbered 6, after V lost 4 bases and J lost 0 bases. The CDR3 consists of 16 residues. The germline CDR1 and CDR2 sequences are LNHDA and SQIVND (reference sequence). The CDR3 sequence: CASSKPTSGSTDTQYF. CDR3 bases: TGTGCCAGTAGTAAACCAACTAGCGGCAGCACAGATACGCAGTATTTT.

V is TRBV27 and J is TRBJ1-3; possibly TRBD1 for D (6 bases). V shed 4 bases and J shed 2 bases, with 6 bases lying between them. Germline assignment: CDR1 MNHEY and CDR2 SMNVEV (reference sequence). This CDR3 is 13 amino acids long. The CDR3 spells CASSYRAGNTIYF. The CDR3 region has the DNA TGTGCCAGCAGTTACAGGGCTGGAAACACCATATATTTT.

This chain joins TRBV19 and TRBJ1-1, with TRBD1 as a possible D gene (5 bases). CDR3 size: 14 residues. Germline CDR1 LNHDA, CDR2 SQIVND (reference sequence). Between the trimmed V and J ends, which lost 5 bases and 3 bases, there was a span of 13 bases. The CDR3 sequence is CASSPRGRDTEAFF. DNA for the CDR3: TGTGCCAGTAGTCCTAGGGGCCGGGACACTGAAGCTTTCTTT.

The chain employs TRBV19 and TRBJ1-5; D uncertain. CDR3 length equals 16 residues. With 4 bases removed from V and 3 bases from J, the gap between germline ends came to 16 bases. The V gene's germline CDR1 is LNHDA and CDR2 SQIVND (reference sequence). DNA of the CDR3: TGTGCCAGTAGTAAACCTCCGGGTACAAACAATCAGCCCCAGCATTTT. Translation gives CASSKPPGTNNQPQHF.

The rearrangement joins TRBV7-2 to TRBJ2-3; 12 bases agree with TRBD2. Germline V gives CDR1 SGHTA, CDR2 FQGNSA. This CDR3 has 15 amino acids. J lost 4 bases, V lost 5 bases, and 4 bases had no gene match. CDR3 loop: CASSRLAGGPDTQYF. The CDR3 bases are TGTGCCAGCAGCCGCCTAGCGGGAGGGCCAGATACGCAGTATTTT.

The chain uses TRBV28 and TRBJ1-5; the D gene is possibly TRBD1 (5 bases). V was clipped by 2 bases and J by 6 bases, with 8 bases between them. The germline CDR1 and CDR2 sequences are MDHEN and SYDVKM. The CDR3 sequence is 13 residues long. DNA of the CDR3: TGTGCCAGCAGTTTAAGCACAGGTCAGCCCCAGCATTTT. Amino acid sequence: CASSLSTGQPQHF.

The table lists this clone with a count of one. This CDR3 reads CASSSPTTGGTEAFF. The CDR3 nucleotides are TGTGCCAGCAGCTCCCCCACTACAGGGGGCACTGAAGCTTTCTTT. The V and J genes are TRBV28 and TRBJ1-1; 8 bases line up with TRBD1. V was clipped by 6 bases and J by 4 bases; unmatched bases: 10. Germline V gene sequence: CDR1 MDHEN, CDR2 SYDVKM. CDR3 length: 15 residues.

This rearrangement joins TRBV28 to TRBJ1-2; no reliable D call. Per the germline V gene, CDR1 is MDHEN and CDR2 is SYDVKM. The CDR3 runs to 14 residues. Trimming stripped 6 bases from V and 6 bases from J, with 17 bases between. The CDR3 DNA reads TGTGCCAGCAGCTTTCGTTCGAACAGACATGGCTACACCTTC. Protein sequence: CASSFRSNRHGYTF.

The chain employs TRBV29-1 and TRBJ2-1; 12 nucleotides align to TRBD2. The CDR3 is made up of 13 amino acids. The V gene end was trimmed by 4 bases and the J gene end by 6 bases; junction bases not matched to a gene: 1. Germline CDR1 is SQVTM and CDR2 is ANQGSEA. CDR3 residues: CSVASGRVNEQFF. The CDR3 DNA follows: TGCAGCGTTGCTAGCGGGAGGGTCAATGAGCAGTTCTTC.

The DNA of the CDR3 is TGTGCCAGCAGCCGGACTAGCGTACCTCCCTACGAGCAGTACTTC. Translation gives CASSRTSVPPYEQYF. The J gene is TRBJ2-7, the V gene TRBV6-5, with 9 bases lining up with TRBD2. J lost 2 bases, V lost 6 bases, and 8 bases had no gene match. This CDR3 has 15 residues. CDR1 is MNHEY and CDR2 is SVGAGI in the germline V gene.

This clone appeared many times. The chain couples TRBV5-4 to TRBJ2-7; D not resolved. The CDR3 has 12 amino acids. Germline V gene data show CDR1 as SGHNT and CDR2 as YYREEE (reference sequence). The V end lost 3 bases, the J end lost 0 bases, and 4 bases lay between the germline ends. CDR3 region: CASSWSSYEQYF. The CDR3 region has the DNA TGTGCCAGCAGCTGGAGCTCCTACGAGCAGTACTTC.

This clone was seen a handful of times. The V call is TRBV5-8, the J call TRBJ1-5; D remains ambiguous. Germline V gene sequence: CDR1 SGHTS, CDR2 YDEGEE. V dropped 7 bases and J dropped 6 bases, with 11 bases sitting between them. The CDR3 is made up of 12 amino acids. CDR3 DNA: TGTGCCAGCCGAACCGAGGGTCAGCCCCAGCATTTT. It specifies CASRTEGQPQHF.

This chain joins TRBV27 and TRBJ2-7; D uncertain. The CDR3 runs to 13 residues. CDR1 is MNHEY and CDR2 is SMNVEV in the germline V gene (reference sequence). With 6 bases removed from V and 5 bases from J, the gap between germline ends came to 14 bases. The CDR3: CASRIYSSDEQYF. CDR3 DNA sequence: TGTGCCAGCAGGATTTATAGCTCGGACGAGCAGTACTTC.

The V and J genes are TRBV5-6 and TRBJ2-2; TRBD2 aligns across 9 bases. V lost 3 bases to trimming and J lost 3 bases; unmatched junction nucleotides: 6. The CDR3 extends over 16 amino acids. Germline values: CDR1 SGHDT, CDR2 YYEEEE. CDR3 loop: CASSSLREGDTGELFF. As DNA, the CDR3 is TGTGCCAGCAGCTCCTTGCGGGAGGGAGACACCGGGGAGCTGTTTTTT. The full variable domain, completed using reference TRBV5-6 and TRBJ2-2, is DAGVTQSPTHLIKTRGQQVTLRCSPKSGHDTVSWYQQALGQGPQFIFQYYEEEERQRGNFPDRFSGHQFPNYSSELNVNALLLGDSALYLCASSSLREGDTGELFFGEGSRLTVL.

This sequence joins TRBV10-3 and TRBJ2-5; 9 bases fit TRBD2. The CDR3 has 15 residues. Losses at the gene ends were 3 bases for V and 5 bases for J; bases not matched to a gene: 7. Germline values: CDR1 ENHRY, CDR2 SYGVKD. CDR3 coding DNA: TGTGCCATCAGTGAAAGGGCTAGCGGGATGGAGACCCAGTACTTC. It codes for CAISERASGMETQYF.

This rearrangement joins TRBV19 to TRBJ1-2, with D unresolved. The CDR3 is made up of 15 amino acids. V was clipped by 7 bases and J by 5 bases, with 20 bases between them. The germline gives CDR1 LNHDA, CDR2 SQIVND (reference sequence). The DNA for the CDR3 is TGTGCCAGTAACGCCGAAGCAGGCCTACTTTATGGCTACACCTTC. Protein: CASNAEAGLLYGYTF.

As concerns this clone: A junction end diverges from the germline sequence, so it may reflect a read error. V usage is TRBV7-7 and J usage is TRBJ2-7; D perhaps matches TRBD1 (5 bases). The length of the CDR3 is 13 residues. Looked up from germline, CDR1 is SSHAT and CDR2 is FNYEAQ (reference sequence). CDR3 coding DNA: TGTGCTAGCAGCCCCGACAGATCCTACGAGCAGTACTTC. Its translation is CASSPDRSYEQYF.

The chain links TRBV10-1 to TRBJ2-1, with D hard to call. The V end was cut by 2 bases, the J end by 0 bases, with 8 bases between. Germline values: CDR1 WNHNN, CDR2 SYGVQD (reference sequence). CDR3 length equals 15 residues. The DNA of the CDR3 is TGCGCCAGCAGTGAGCCAGTCCTCTCCTACAATGAGCAGTTCTTC. It is translated as CASSEPVLSYNEQFF.

In its sample, this clone is large. V gene TRBV27 combines with J gene TRBJ2-7; no reliable D call. CDR3 size: 14 residues. V was pared by 2 bases and J by 7 bases, with 15 bases between. The germline CDR1 and CDR2 sequences are MNHEY and SMNVEV (reference sequence). Here the CDR3 reads CASSLGSSPVEQYF. DNA of the CDR3: TGTGCCAGCAGTTTAGGCTCATCACCCGTGGAGCAGTACTTC.

The DNA of the CDR3 is TGTGCCAGCAGCGCCACAGCGAACACTGAAGCTTTCTTT. Protein: CASSATANTEAFF. The chain employs TRBV7-3 and TRBJ1-1, with D hard to call. V shed 5 bases and J shed 1 base, with 8 bases lying between them. This CDR3 has 13 residues. Germline values: CDR1 SGHTA, CDR2 FQGTGA.

The V and J genes are TRBV7-2 and TRBJ2-7, with TRBD1 matching over 7 bases. In germline, CDR1 is SGHTA, CDR2 FQGNSA. This CDR3 spans 13 amino acids. J gave up 3 bases and V 4 bases, and 3 bases lay outside the gene matches. CDR3 region: CASSSTGRYEQYF. The CDR3 bases are TGTGCCAGCAGCTCGACAGGGCGCTACGAGCAGTACTTC.

The chain is built from TRBV30 and TRBJ1-5; weak D call: TRBD1 (5 bases). Germline V gene data show CDR1 as GTSNPN and CDR2 as SVGIG (reference sequence). V was cut by 2 bases and J by 2 bases, with 13 bases left in between. CDR3 size: 15 residues. The CDR3 loop is CAWSPGTGGNQPQHF. CDR3 DNA: TGTGCCTGGAGTCCTGGGACTGGAGGCAATCAGCCCCAGCATTTT.

This chain joins TRBV4-3 and TRBJ2-1, with a tentative D call TRBD2 (5 bases). The CDR3 spans 15 residues. The germline V gene has CDR1 LGHNA and CDR2 YSLEER. Trimming stripped 0 bases from V and 2 bases from J, with 8 bases between. CDR3 bases: TGCGCCAGCAGCCAAGAACGGGGTCCCTACAATGAGCAGTTCTTC. Encoded protein: CASSQERGPYNEQFF.

The chain is built from TRBV30 and TRBJ2-7; possible D gene TRBD1, 6 bases. The CDR3 is 11 amino acids. Germline CDR1 and CDR2: GTSNPN and SVGIG (reference sequence). Trimming left V 7 bases short and J 4 bases short, with 11 bases between. Here the CDR3 reads CASSQGYEQYF. In nucleotides, the CDR3 is TGTGCCTCCTCACAGGGATACGAGCAGTACTTC.

The chain recombines TRBV23-1 with TRBJ2-5; 9 bases line up with TRBD1. TRBV23-1 is marked as an open reading frame, function uncertain. The CDR3 is made up of 16 amino acids. The J segment lost 7 bases and the V segment lost 4 bases, leaving 13 bases of the junction unmatched. The CDR3 loop is CASSLSGQGWIGTQYF. The CDR3 bases are TGCGCCAGCAGTCTTTCGGGACAGGGATGGATCGGGACCCAGTACTTC.

The gene calls are TRBV27 and TRBJ1-6; D is ambiguous. This CDR3 comprises 12 residues. The V gene lost 3 bases and the J gene lost 7 bases, with 4 bases spanning the gap. Germline assignment: CDR1 MNHEY and CDR2 SMNVEV (reference sequence). The CDR3 here is CASSFRNSPLHF. Here the CDR3 DNA reads TGTGCCAGCAGTTTCAGGAATTCACCCCTCCACTTT.

The rearrangement links TRBV18 to TRBJ1-1, with D perhaps matching TRBD1 (6 bases). Trimming took off 0 bases at V and 5 bases at J, with 16 bases between the two ends. This CDR3 region has 16 residues. CDR1 is KGHSH, CDR2 LQKENI, per germline. The CDR3 is CASSPPTGLGKTEAFF. The CDR3 nucleotides are TGTGCCAGCTCACCACCTACAGGGTTGGGGAAAACTGAAGCTTTCTTT. Complete variable domain (other parts from reference TRBV18 and TRBJ1-1): NAGVMQNPRHLVRRRGQEARLRCSPMKGHSHVYWYRQLPEEGLKFMVYLQKENIIDESGMPKERFSAEFPKEGPSILRIQQVVRGDSAAYFCASSPPTGLGKTEAFFGQGTRLTVV.